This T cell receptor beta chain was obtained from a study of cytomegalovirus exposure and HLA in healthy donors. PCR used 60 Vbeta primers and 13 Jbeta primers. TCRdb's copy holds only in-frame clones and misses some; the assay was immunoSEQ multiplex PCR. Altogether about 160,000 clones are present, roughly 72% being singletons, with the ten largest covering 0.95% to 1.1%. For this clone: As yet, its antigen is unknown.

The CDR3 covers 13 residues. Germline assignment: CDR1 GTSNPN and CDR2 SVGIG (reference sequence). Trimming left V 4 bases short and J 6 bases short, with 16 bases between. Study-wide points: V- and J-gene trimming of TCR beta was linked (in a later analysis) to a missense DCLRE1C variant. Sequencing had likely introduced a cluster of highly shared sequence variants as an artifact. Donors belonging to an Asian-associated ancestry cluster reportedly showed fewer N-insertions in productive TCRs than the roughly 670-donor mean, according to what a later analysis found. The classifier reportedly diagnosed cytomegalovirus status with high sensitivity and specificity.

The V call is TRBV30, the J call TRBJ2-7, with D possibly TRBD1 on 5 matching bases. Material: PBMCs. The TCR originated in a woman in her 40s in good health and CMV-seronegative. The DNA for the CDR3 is TGTGCCTGGACTCCTATGCAGGGCGGCGAGCAGTACTTC. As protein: CAWTPMQGGEQYF.